The 30 T cell receptor beta chains given below trace back to one sample, sequenced in a study of blood T cell repertoires in COVID-19. Sequencing was performed with immunoSEQ multiplex PCR; in TCRdb, only in-frame clones are kept and a portion is missing. The repertoire holds about 200,000 clones, with roughly 84% as singletons. The source material was peripheral blood. These receptors originate from a man aged 35 to 55 with acute or convalescent COVID-19.

V and J are TRBV4-3 and TRBJ1-2; 7 nucleotides match TRBD1. The ends lost 0 bases at V and 5 bases at J; junction bases unmatched: 9. CDR3 length: 16 residues. In germline, CDR1 is LGHNA, CDR2 YSLEER. CDR3 coding DNA: TGCGCCAGCAGCCAAGATGTGACAGGGATAACGTATGGCTACACCTTC. It codes for CASSQDVTGITYGYTF.

This chain joins TRBV28 and TRBJ1-5, with 9 positions matching TRBD1. Germline V gene lookup returns CDR1 MDHEN and CDR2 SYDVKM. This CDR3 comprises 14 residues. Trimming cost V 6 bases and J 6 bases; bases outside gene matches: 6. CDR3 residues: CASRWDRVVQPQHF. The DNA for the CDR3 is TGTGCCAGCAGGTGGGACAGGGTGGTTCAGCCCCAGCATTTT.

This clone was recorded only once. This chain uses TRBV5-1 with TRBJ2-1, with 9 bases matching TRBD2. In germline, CDR1 is SGHRS, CDR2 YFSETQ. The CDR3 length is 16 residues. The V and J ends lost 0 bases and 4 bases, in that order; junction bases with no gene match: 5. CDR3 loop: CASSLVLGLAYNEQFF. CDR3 in DNA: TGCGCCAGCAGCTTGGTTCTTGGACTAGCGTACAATGAGCAGTTCTTC. The full variable domain, its missing parts supplied by reference TRBV5-1 and TRBJ2-1, is KAGVTQTPRYLIKTRGQQVTLSCSPISGHRSVSWYQQTPGQGLQFLFEYFSETQRNKGNFPGRFSGRQFSNSRSEMNVSTLELGDSALYLCASSLVLGLAYNEQFFGPGTRLTVL.

This clone is a singleton in its sample. V and J are TRBV19 and TRBJ2-7; the match to TRBD2 covers 7 bases. The trim removed 3 bases at V and 2 bases at J, leaving 7 bases unmatched. The CDR3 loop spans 15 amino acids. In germline, CDR1 is LNHDA, CDR2 SQIVND (reference sequence). CDR3 DNA sequence: TGTGCCAGTAGTATTGGGAGGCTAGCGGCCTACGAGCAGTACTTC. Its translation: CASSIGRLAAYEQYF.

This clone was seen just once. In nucleotides, the CDR3 is TGTGCCAGCACCAACGACTGGACAGGGGTTAACACTGAAGCTTTCTTT. Protein sequence: CASTNDWTGVNTEAFF. This chain uses TRBV7-8 with TRBJ1-1, with TRBD1 matching 9 bases. CDR1 is SGHVS, CDR2 FQNEAQ, per germline. This CDR3 spans 16 amino acids. V dropped 7 bases and J dropped 2; count of bases not matched to a gene: 11.

This chain links TRBV27 with TRBJ1-1, with 9 bases fitting TRBD1. Germline CDR1 and CDR2: MNHEY and SMNVEV (reference sequence). The CDR3 loop spans 17 amino acids. V lost 1 base and J lost 1; bases outside the gene matches: 7. The CDR3 DNA reads as TGTGCCAGCAGTTTATTAGGACAGGGGAGGGGGAACACTGAAGCTTTCTTT. This codes for CASSLLGQGRGNTEAFF.

This chain joins TRBV5-6 and TRBJ1-1, with 8 bases lining up with TRBD1. The germline V gene encodes CDR1 SGHDT and CDR2 YYEEEE. CDR3 length: 15 amino acids. J was trimmed by 1 base and V by 4 bases; bases with no gene match: 6. The CDR3 nucleotides are TGTGCCAGCAGCCCCGGGACAGGCCGGAACACTGAAGCTTTCTTT. Its translation: CASSPGTGRNTEAFF.

The J gene is TRBJ2-5, the V gene TRBV4-2, with D maybe TRBD1 (7 bases). V lost 4 bases, J lost 5 bases, and 20 bases lay in between. This CDR3 is built from 16 residues. Germline CDR1 LGHNA, CDR2 YNFKEQ. In DNA form, the CDR3 reads TGTGCCAGCAGCCCGAGAGATGGCAGGGGGGAGGAGACCCAGTACTTC. Amino acid sequence: CASSPRDGRGEETQYF.

The rearrangement links TRBV27 to TRBJ1-2; unclear D gene. This CDR3 spans 14 amino acids. Germline CDR1 and CDR2: MNHEY and SMNVEV (reference sequence). V was cut by 0 bases and J by 6 bases, with 11 bases left in between. The CDR3 region has the DNA TGTGCCAGCAGTTTATCGAGCCTCATGGATGGCTACACCTTC. Translated, it gives CASSLSSLMDGYTF.

The chain uses TRBV7-9 and TRBJ2-2, with a tentative D call TRBD2 (6 bases). The CDR3 extends over 14 amino acids. The germline V and J ends were trimmed by 7 bases and 6 bases, with 15 bases remaining between them. Germline CDR1 reads SEHNR; CDR2 reads FQNEAQ (reference sequence). The CDR3 DNA reads TGTGCCAGCACCGTGGGAGGCGGCCCCGGGGAGCTGTTTTTT. Its translation is CASTVGGGPGELFF.

V usage is TRBV6-5 and J usage is TRBJ1-3, with D hard to call. V was clipped by 6 bases and J by 4 bases, with 16 bases between them. CDR1 and CDR2 from the germline V gene are MNHEY and SVGAGI. This CDR3 is 15 amino acids long. CDR3 nucleotides: TGTGCCAGCAGGCCCCCGGGAAAGGCCGGAAACACCATATATTTT. Its translation: CASRPPGKAGNTIYF.

A few counts support this clone. The gene calls are TRBV7-7 and TRBJ2-6; D may be TRBD2 (6 bases). CDR1 SSHAT and CDR2 FNYEAQ come from the germline V gene (reference sequence). The CDR3 loop spans 18 amino acids. Trimming cost V 5 bases and J 0 bases, with 17 bases left between them. This CDR3 is CASSPSEGPLSGANVLTF. The CDR3 DNA follows: TGTGCCAGCAGCCCGTCGGAGGGACCCCTCTCTGGGGCCAACGTCCTGACTTTC. The full variable domain, with the rest looked up from reference TRBV7-7 and TRBJ2-6, is GAGVSQSPRYKVTKRGQDVTLRCDPISSHATLYWYQQALGQGPEFLTYFNYEAQPDKSGLPSDRFSAERPEGSISTLTIQRTEQRDSAMYRCASSPSEGPLSGANVLTFGAGSRLTVL.

The chain recombines TRBV19 with TRBJ1-5; 9 nucleotides align to TRBD1. Germline-derived CDR1 and CDR2 are LNHDA and SQIVND (reference sequence). The CDR3 contains 16 residues. With 4 bases clipped from V and 0 bases from J, the junction kept 4 bases outside the gene matches. The CDR3 spells CASSTRTGVSNQPQHF. As DNA, the CDR3 is TGTGCCAGTAGTACCAGGACAGGGGTTAGCAATCAGCCCCAGCATTTT.

This chain links TRBV6-4 with TRBJ2-3; 9 positions match TRBD2. The CDR3 consists of 17 residues. Germline trimming cut 0 bases from V and 6 bases from J; bases unmatched to any gene: 10. The germline gives CDR1 MRHNA, CDR2 SNTAGT. CDR3 DNA sequence: TGTGCCAGCAGTGACTCCCTTTCAGCGGGAGGATGGGATACGCAGTATTTT. Translation: CASSDSLSAGGWDTQYF.

This chain links TRBV19 with TRBJ2-2; 8 bases are shared with TRBD1. V shed 7 bases, J shed 8 bases, and the junction held 9 bases outside the gene matches. Looked up from germline, CDR1 is LNHDA and CDR2 is SQIVND (reference sequence). CDR3 length: 14 amino acids. CDR3 region: CASTTPGGQGELFF. CDR3 bases: TGTGCCAGTACGACTCCAGGGGGCCAAGGGGAGCTGTTTTTT.

The rearrangement links TRBV18 to TRBJ1-3, with 9 bases matching TRBD1. V shed 3 bases and J 5 bases; nucleotides not matched to a gene: 5. The CDR3 has 15 amino acids. Per germline, CDR1 KGHSH and CDR2 LQKENI. The DNA of the CDR3 is TGTGCCAGCTCACCCCGGACAGGGGAGAGAAACACCATATATTTT. Translation gives CASSPRTGERNTIYF.

This chain uses TRBV30 with TRBJ1-6; 8 bases match TRBD1. Germline CDR1 is GTSNPN and CDR2 is SVGIG (reference sequence). The V and J ends lost 1 base and 7 bases, in that order; junction bases with no gene match: 0. This CDR3 is 13 amino acids long. In DNA form, the CDR3 reads TGTGCCTGGAGTGGGACAGGGAATTCACCCCTCCACTTT. This translates into CAWSGTGNSPLHF. Supplemented by reference TRBV30 and TRBJ1-6, the full variable domain reads SQTIHQWPATLVQPVGSPLSLECTVEGTSNPNLYWYRQAAGRGLQLLFYSVGIGQISSEVPQNLSASRPQDRQFILSSKKLLLSDSGFYLCAWSGTGNSPLHFGNGTRLTVT.

In its sample, this clone was seen once. The chain links TRBV18 to TRBJ1-6, with no clear D. The V gene's germline CDR1 is KGHSH and CDR2 LQKENI. This CDR3 has 14 amino acids. V gave up 6 bases and J gave up 7 bases, with 13 bases separating them. CDR3 in amino acids: CASSLREENSPLHF. Here the CDR3 DNA reads TGTGCCAGCTCCCTTAGGGAGGAGAATTCACCCCTCCACTTT.

This chain uses TRBV6-5 with TRBJ1-1; the match to TRBD1 covers 7 bases. The V gene end was trimmed by 6 bases and the J gene end by 0 bases; junction bases not matched to a gene: 7. The CDR3 covers 15 residues. Germline V gene data show CDR1 as MNHEY and CDR2 as SVGAGI. Here the CDR3 reads CASRNQQGLNTEAFF. CDR3 DNA: TGTGCCAGCAGAAACCAACAGGGGCTGAACACTGAAGCTTTCTTT.

This chain uses TRBV7-9 with TRBJ1-2, with D unresolved. Deletions cut 1 base from V and 0 bases from J, with 12 bases between. The CDR3 consists of 16 residues. CDR1 and CDR2 (germline): SEHNR, FQNEAQ (reference sequence). The CDR3 bases are TGTGCCAGCAGCTTAGGCGCCCCCGGGGCTAACTATGGCTACACCTTC. Translating it yields CASSLGAPGANYGYTF.

The chain carries TRBV2 and TRBJ1-2; D gene uncertain. CDR1 is SNHLY and CDR2 is FYNNEI in the germline V gene. This CDR3 comprises 15 residues. V dropped 2 bases and J dropped 0 bases, with 10 bases sitting between them. The CDR3 here is CASSEWGGSNYGYTF. DNA for the CDR3: TGTGCCAGCAGTGAATGGGGAGGGTCTAACTATGGCTACACCTTC.

The chain recombines TRBV19 with TRBJ1-3; no reliable D call. The V gene's germline CDR1 is LNHDA and CDR2 SQIVND (reference sequence). The CDR3 contains 15 residues. Trimming removed 3 bases from V and 1 base from J, with 10 bases in between. This CDR3 is CASSMRTGSGNTIYF. The CDR3 bases are TGTGCCAGTAGTATGCGGACGGGATCTGGAAACACCATATATTTT.

The chain joins TRBV5-6 to TRBJ2-2; TRBD2 aligns across 9 bases. The CDR3 has 14 amino acids. Trimming at V came to 3 bases and at J to 10 bases, leaving 7 bases not matched to a gene. Germline values: CDR1 SGHDT, CDR2 YYEEEE. DNA for the CDR3: TGTGCCAGCAGCTCGGCGGGAGGGCACGAGGAGCTGTTTTTT. It encodes CASSSAGGHEELFF.

The chain has TRBV28 and TRBJ2-3, with D perhaps matching TRBD2 (5 bases). V lost 5 bases and J 6 bases, leaving 15 bases between the germline ends. The germline CDR1 and CDR2 sequences are MDHEN and SYDVKM. The CDR3 runs to 14 residues. The CDR3 DNA follows: TGTGCCAGCAGTCTTCCCTTTAGCGCGGATACGCAGTATTTT. Its protein product is CASSLPFSADTQYF.

The V gene is TRBV10-1, the J gene TRBJ2-4, with D unclear. V shed 0 bases and J shed 9 bases, with 9 bases lying between them. Germline assignment: CDR1 WNHNN and CDR2 SYGVQD (reference sequence). The CDR3 sequence is 13 residues long. CDR3 in amino acids: CASSESGSGIQYF. CDR3 nucleotides: TGCGCCAGCAGTGAGTCCGGGTCTGGCATTCAGTACTTC.

This clone was detected a few times. The V call is TRBV3-1 (or the pseudogene TRBV3-2), the J call TRBJ2-7; TRBD2 matches at 14 bases. Losses at the gene ends were 4 bases for V and 9 bases for J; bases not matched to a gene: 5. The CDR3 totals 14 residues. CDR1 is LGHDT and CDR2 is YNNKEL in the germline V gene (reference sequence). The CDR3: CASSPPGLAGVQYF. CDR3 nucleotide sequence: TGTGCCAGCAGCCCACCGGGACTAGCGGGAGTGCAGTACTTC.

The V call is TRBV5-6, the J call TRBJ2-6; no clear D. The CDR3 runs to 16 residues. Trimming removed 0 bases at V and 0 bases at J, with 7 bases between. Per the germline V gene, CDR1 is SGHDT and CDR2 is YYEEEE. The CDR3 region has the DNA TGTGCCAGCAGCTTGGGGGCCAGCTCTGGGGCCAACGTCCTGACTTTC. Its translation: CASSLGASSGANVLTF.

The chain recombines TRBV5-1 with TRBJ1-4, with 7 bases fitting TRBD1. CDR3 length: 15 amino acids. J gave up 0 bases and V 5 bases, and 4 bases lay outside the gene matches. Germline CDR1 is SGHRS and CDR2 is YFSETQ. CDR3 in DNA: TGCGCCAGCAGTTTTACAGGGGCAACTAATGAAAAACTGTTTTTT. Translated: CASSFTGATNEKLFF.

With regard to this clone: Additional DNA sequences in this sample encode the identical CDR3. This chain joins TRBV15 and TRBJ1-5; unclear D gene. V dropped 0 bases and J dropped 6 bases, with 6 bases sitting between them. From germline, CDR1 is LNHNV and CDR2 YYDKDF (reference sequence). The CDR3 is 13 residues long. CDR3 loop: CATSRDLGQPQHF. The CDR3 bases are TGTGCCACCAGCAGAGATCTCGGTCAGCCCCAGCATTTT.

This clone was seen only a few times. V is TRBV29-1 and J is TRBJ1-1; 7 nucleotides match TRBD1. V lost 3 bases, J lost 5 bases, and 6 bases stayed unmatched. CDR1 is SQVTM, CDR2 ANQGSEA, per germline. The CDR3 is 13 amino acids. The DNA for the CDR3 is TGCAGCGTTGAGGCAGGGGGTTGGACTGAAGCTTTCTTT. As protein: CSVEAGGWTEAFF.